The 24 T cell receptor beta chains listed next were all sequenced from one sample in a study of blood T cell repertoires in COVID-19. Here immunoSEQ multiplex PCR was the method, and the copy in TCRdb shows in-frame clones only, minus some. Among more than 80,000 clones listed, 84% were seen once. The sequencing sample was made of peripheral blood. The receptors shown here come from a woman in her sixties with acute or convalescent COVID-19.

The chain uses TRBV19 and TRBJ2-1, with D possibly TRBD1 on 6 matching bases. The CDR3 covers 16 residues. Trimming took 5 bases from V and 1 from J, leaving 15 bases between them. CDR1 and CDR2 from the germline V gene are LNHDA and SQIVND (reference sequence). The CDR3 DNA sequence: TGTGCCAGTAGTGCCCTCAGGGGTCGTTCCTACAATGAGCAGTTCTTC. Its translation: CASSALRGRSYNEQFF.

Only one count was recorded for this clone. The CDR3 DNA follows: TGTGCCAGCAGTGGGTCGACAGCGCTCACTGGGGCCAACGTCCTGACTTTC. The encoded protein is CASSGSTALTGANVLTF. The gene calls are TRBV2 and TRBJ2-6; maybe TRBD1 (5 bases). There are 17 residues in the CDR3. Trimming stripped 4 bases from V and 2 bases from J, with 15 bases between. Germline V gene lookup returns CDR1 SNHLY and CDR2 FYNNEI.

The chain recombines TRBV9 with TRBJ2-7, with 7 bases aligning to TRBD2. The CDR3 extends over 15 amino acids. CDR1 SGDLS and CDR2 YYNGEE come from the germline V gene. Germline trimming cut 4 bases from V and 2 bases from J; bases unmatched to any gene: 9. CDR3 protein: CASSYGTTLTYEQYF. The CDR3 DNA is TGTGCCAGCAGCTATGGGACTACCCTTACCTACGAGCAGTACTTC.

This chain connects TRBV3-1 (or the pseudogene TRBV3-2) to TRBJ1-6; D gene ambiguous. There are 13 residues in the CDR3. From germline, CDR1 is LGHDT and CDR2 YNNKEL (reference sequence). V was shortened by 1 base and J by 8 bases, with 6 bases between the two germline ends. The CDR3 sequence: CASSQATDSPLHF. The CDR3 coding sequence is TGTGCCAGCAGCCAAGCAACGGATTCACCCCTCCACTTT.

This sequence joins TRBV6-2 or TRBV6-3 and TRBJ1-5; 11 bases agree with TRBD1. CDR1 is MNHEY and CDR2 is SVGEGT in the germline V gene. CDR3 length: 17 residues. Unmatched junction bases numbered 7, after V lost 0 bases and J lost 6 bases. In nucleotides, the CDR3 is TGTGCCAGCAGTTACTCGAGGGGACAGGGGGAATCTCAGCCCCAGCATTTT. It codes for CASSYSRGQGESQPQHF.

This sequence joins TRBV4-2 and TRBJ1-2; 9 nucleotides line up with TRBD1. J lost 4 bases, V lost 0 bases, and 3 bases had no gene match. The V gene's germline CDR1 is LGHNA and CDR2 YNFKEQ. This CDR3 is built from 15 residues. Here the CDR3 DNA reads TGTGCCAGCAGCCAAGATGCGGGACAGGGCTATGGCTACACCTTC. It specifies CASSQDAGQGYGYTF.

The chain uses TRBV18 and TRBJ1-2, with a possible D match to TRBD1 (5 bases). Trimming removed 6 bases from V and 1 base from J, with 15 bases in between. Germline-derived CDR1 and CDR2 are KGHSH and LQKENI. CDR3 size: 15 residues. The DNA for the CDR3 is TGTGCCAGCTCCCAGGACATGGGGGGTAACTATGGCTACACCTTC. It codes for CASSQDMGGNYGYTF.

The chain uses TRBV7-9 and TRBJ2-7, with 8 bases aligning to TRBD2. Per the germline V gene, CDR1 is SEHNR and CDR2 is FQNEAQ (reference sequence). With 5 bases clipped from V and 2 bases from J, the junction kept 8 bases outside the gene matches. CDR3 length: 15 amino acids. This CDR3 is CASSKAGGAPYEQYF. For the CDR3, the DNA is TGTGCCAGCAGCAAGGCCGGGGGGGCGCCCTACGAGCAGTACTTC.

The chain couples TRBV29-1 to TRBJ2-1; 8 bases map to TRBD1. The CDR3 is 13 amino acids. The V gene end was trimmed by 6 bases and the J gene end by 6 bases; junction bases not matched to a gene: 7. The germline V gene has CDR1 SQVTM and CDR2 ANQGSEA. The CDR3 DNA sequence: TGCAGCGTCCGTGGACAGGGTCGCAATGAGCAGTTCTTC. Translated, it gives CSVRGQGRNEQFF.

V is TRBV5-1 and J is TRBJ1-3; D might be TRBD1 (6 bases). Germline V lookup: CDR1 SGHRS, CDR2 YFSETQ. This CDR3 has 15 residues. Trimming shortened V by 3 bases and J by 2 bases, and 12 bases separated the two germline ends. CDR3 region: CASSSDRPTGNTIYF. DNA for the CDR3: TGCGCCAGCAGCTCAGACAGGCCCACTGGAAACACCATATATTTT.

This chain links TRBV5-4 with TRBJ2-5, with D possibly matching TRBD2 (6 bases). The germline V gene encodes CDR1 SGHNT and CDR2 YYREEE (reference sequence). The CDR3 runs to 13 residues. The V end lost 4 bases, the J end lost 3 bases, and 10 bases lay between the germline ends. Written as DNA, the CDR3 is TGTGCCAGCAGCCGGGACTCCGAAGAGACCCAGTACTTC. It codes for CASSRDSEETQYF.

This chain uses TRBV9 with TRBJ1-2; D possibly corresponds to TRBD1 (5 bases). V shed 1 base and J shed 1 base, with 5 bases lying between them. Germline V gene data show CDR1 as SGDLS and CDR2 as YYNGEE. The CDR3 runs 13 residues. CDR3 nucleotide sequence: TGTGCCAGCAGCGTACAGGGTAACTATGGCTACACCTTC. Its translation is CASSVQGNYGYTF.

V is TRBV5-6 and J is TRBJ1-1; 7 bases map to TRBD1. This CDR3 is 15 amino acids long. The J segment lost 5 bases and the V segment lost 2 bases, leaving 9 bases of the junction unmatched. The germline V gene has CDR1 SGHDT and CDR2 YYEEEE. CDR3 amino acids: CASSFEAHRGTEAFF. CDR3 DNA: TGTGCCAGCAGCTTCGAGGCCCACAGGGGAACTGAAGCTTTCTTT.

This clone has a handful of counts. The chain combines TRBV18 with TRBJ1-1; 11 bases agree with TRBD1. From germline, CDR1 is KGHSH and CDR2 LQKENI. Losses at the gene ends were 2 bases for V and 0 bases for J; bases not matched to a gene: 8. The CDR3 is made up of 18 amino acids. Here the CDR3 reads CASSPGTGGGRMNTEAFF. Written as DNA, the CDR3 is TGTGCCAGCTCACCAGGGACAGGGGGAGGTCGGATGAACACTGAAGCTTTCTTT.

The chain recombines TRBV6-5 with TRBJ2-5; 11 bases agree with TRBD2. This CDR3 region has 13 residues. The V and J ends lost 6 bases and 3 bases, in that order; junction bases with no gene match: 0. Germline V gene lookup returns CDR1 MNHEY and CDR2 SVGAGI. CDR3 DNA: TGTGCCAGCAGGACTAGCGGGAAAGAGACCCAGTACTTC. Protein product: CASRTSGKETQYF.

This chain joins TRBV18 and TRBJ1-6; D is perhaps TRBD1 (6 bases). Trimming left V 2 bases short and J 8 bases short, with 16 bases between. This CDR3 region has 16 residues. Germline V gene data show CDR1 as KGHSH and CDR2 as LQKENI. CDR3 in amino acids: CASSPFAGVMDSPLHF. Here the CDR3 DNA reads TGTGCCAGCTCACCATTTGCAGGGGTGATGGATTCACCCCTCCACTTT. The variable domain in full, with the rest retrieved from reference TRBV18 and TRBJ1-6, is NAGVMQNPRHLVRRRGQEARLRCSPMKGHSHVYWYRQLPEEGLKFMVYLQKENIIDESGMPKERFSAEFPKEGPSILRIQQVVRGDSAAYFCASSPFAGVMDSPLHFGNGTRLTVT.

The chain is built from TRBV5-1 and TRBJ2-7; 7 nucleotides align to TRBD1. Germline V gene data show CDR1 as SGHRS and CDR2 as YFSETQ. Unmatched junction bases numbered 13, after V lost 4 bases and J lost 6 bases. The CDR3 has 15 residues. CDR3 nucleotides: TGCGCCAGCAGCCTCGAAGGGACAGCGCGGGCCGAGCAGTACTTC. It encodes CASSLEGTARAEQYF.

This chain uses TRBV11-2 with TRBJ2-5; no clear D. Germline-derived CDR1 and CDR2 are SGHAT and FQNNGV. Trimming took 5 bases from V and 2 from J, leaving 9 bases between them. The CDR3 extends over 13 amino acids. In DNA form, the CDR3 reads TGTGCCAGCAGCGTCGGTTCGCAAGAGACCCAGTACTTC. Translation gives CASSVGSQETQYF.

This clone appeared a single time. One end of the junction varies from germline; a read error may be responsible. The chain links TRBV5-1 to TRBJ2-4; 8 nucleotides align to TRBD2. The CDR3 runs to 14 residues. The V gene's germline CDR1 is SGHRS and CDR2 YFSETQ. CDR3 DNA: TGCGCCAGCAGGTTGGGGACTAGTACGAACATTCAGTACTTC. Translated, it gives CASRLGTSTNIQYF.

The J gene is TRBJ1-2, the V gene TRBV5-3; no reliable D call. TRBV5-3 is assigned to the ORF class and has an uncertain function. The CDR3 totals 13 residues. V gave up 4 bases and J gave up 3 bases, with 10 bases separating them. This CDR3 reads CARSPPQHYGYTF. In DNA form, the CDR3 reads TGTGCCAGAAGCCCCCCACAGCACTATGGCTACACCTTC.

This clone was seen a handful of times. This specimen includes other DNA sequences encoding the same CDR3. The chain carries TRBV11-3 and TRBJ1-1; D remains ambiguous. The V gene's germline CDR1 is SGHNT and CDR2 YENEEA. The CDR3 is 13 amino acids. The ends were cut back, 3 bases at V and 1 base at J, with 6 bases in the middle. CDR3 residues: CASSFGSNTEAFF. DNA of the CDR3: TGTGCCAGCAGCTTCGGGTCGAACACTGAAGCTTTCTTT.

This chain joins TRBV29-1 and TRBJ2-3, with 11 bases that match TRBD2. Per germline, CDR1 SQVTM and CDR2 ANQGSEA. J was trimmed by 0 bases and V by 5 bases; bases with no gene match: 7. The CDR3 contains 16 residues. In DNA form, the CDR3 reads TGCAGCGTTACAATAGCGGGAGGGCCGAGCACAGATACGCAGTATTTT. It specifies CSVTIAGGPSTDTQYF.

This chain uses TRBV5-1 with TRBJ2-7, with 9 bases aligning to TRBD1. J gave up 3 bases and V 2 bases, and 6 bases lay outside the gene matches. The CDR3 is 15 residues long. Germline loops: CDR1 SGHRS, CDR2 YFSETQ. The CDR3 loop reads CASSLGTGSFYEQYF. CDR3 DNA: TGCGCCAGCAGCTTAGGGACAGGGTCCTTCTACGAGCAGTACTTC. Full variable domain (remainder filled in from reference TRBV5-1 and TRBJ2-7): KAGVTQTPRYLIKTRGQQVTLSCSPISGHRSVSWYQQTPGQGLQFLFEYFSETQRNKGNFPGRFSGRQFSNSRSEMNVSTLELGDSALYLCASSLGTGSFYEQYFGPGTRLTVT.

The genes are TRBV5-1 and TRBJ2-7, with TRBD2 identical over 8 bases. In germline, CDR1 is SGHRS, CDR2 YFSETQ. J was trimmed by 0 bases and V by 2 bases; bases with no gene match: 7. The CDR3 runs to 16 residues. The CDR3 DNA is TGCGCCAGCAGCTTAACTAGCGGTGTGAGCTCCTACGAGCAGTACTTC. It translates to CASSLTSGVSSYEQYF.